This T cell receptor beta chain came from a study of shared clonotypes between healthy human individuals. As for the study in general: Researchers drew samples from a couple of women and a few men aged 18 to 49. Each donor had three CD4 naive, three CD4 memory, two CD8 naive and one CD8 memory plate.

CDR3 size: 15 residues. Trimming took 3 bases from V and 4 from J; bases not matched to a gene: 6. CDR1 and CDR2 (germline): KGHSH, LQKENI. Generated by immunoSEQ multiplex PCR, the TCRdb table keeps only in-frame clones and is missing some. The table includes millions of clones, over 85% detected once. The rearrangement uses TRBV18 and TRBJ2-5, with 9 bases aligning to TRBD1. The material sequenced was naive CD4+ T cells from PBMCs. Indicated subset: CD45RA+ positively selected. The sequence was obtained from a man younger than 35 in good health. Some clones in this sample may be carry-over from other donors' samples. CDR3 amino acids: CASSPGTGFGETQYF. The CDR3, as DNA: TGTGCCAGCTCACCCGGGACAGGGTTTGGAGAGACCCAGTACTTC.